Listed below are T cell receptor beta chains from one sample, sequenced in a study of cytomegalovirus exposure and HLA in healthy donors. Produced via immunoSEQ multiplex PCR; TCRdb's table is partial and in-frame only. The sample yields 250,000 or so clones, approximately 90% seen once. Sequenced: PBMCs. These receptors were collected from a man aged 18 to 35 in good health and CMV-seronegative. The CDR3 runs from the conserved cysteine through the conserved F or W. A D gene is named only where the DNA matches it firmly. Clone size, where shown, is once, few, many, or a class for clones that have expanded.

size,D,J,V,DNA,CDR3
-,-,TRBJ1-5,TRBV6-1,TGTGCCAGCAGTGTAAACAGGTATAGCAATCAGCCCCAGCATTTT,CASSVNRYSNQPQHF
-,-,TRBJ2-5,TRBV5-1,TGCGCCAGCAGCTTGGACCCCGGGGGGCGGGCAGAGACCCAGTACTTC,CASSLDPGGRAETQYF
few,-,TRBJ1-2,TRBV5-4,TGTGCCAGCAGCCCACCGGACAGTAAGGGCTACACCTTC,CASSPPDSKGYTF
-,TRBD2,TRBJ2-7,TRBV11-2,TGTGCCAGCAGCTTTGTCGCGGGAGCCCCCTACGAGCAGTACTTC,CASSFVAGAPYEQYF
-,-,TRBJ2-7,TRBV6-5,TGTGCCAGCAGTTACTTGGGAGGCTACGAGCAGTACTTC,CASSYLGGYEQYF
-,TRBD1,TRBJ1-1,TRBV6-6,TGTGCCACAACCTCAGGACAGGGGACGGCTTTCTTT,CATTSGQGTAFF
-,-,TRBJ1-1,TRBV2,TGTGCCAGCAGTGAACAGGGGCGACTGAACACTGAAGCTTTCTTT,CASSEQGRLNTEAFF
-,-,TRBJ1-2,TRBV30,TGTGCCTGGGCGGCAGCCCGCTACACCTTC,CAWAAARYTF
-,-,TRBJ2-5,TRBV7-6,TGTGCCAGCAGCCTTCCCTCCGACAGTCAGTACTTC,CASSLPSDSQYF
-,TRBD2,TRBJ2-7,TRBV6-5,TGTGCCAGCAGTTCATCTACTAGCGGGGGGAACGAGCAGTACTTC,CASSSSTSGGNEQYF
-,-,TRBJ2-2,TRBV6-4,TGTGCCAGCAGGAAGACAGGTACCGGGGAGCTGTTTTTT,CASRKTGTGELFF
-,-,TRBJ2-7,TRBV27,TGTGCCAGCAGTTTACGGACAAACTACGAGCAGTACTTC,CASSLRTNYEQYF
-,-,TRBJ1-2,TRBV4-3,TGCGCCAGCAGCCAAGGCCCGGGGGTCTATGGCTACACCTTC,CASSQGPGVYGYTF
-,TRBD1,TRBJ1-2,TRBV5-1,TGCGCCAGCAGCGCGGACAGGGACGGTGGCTACACCTTC,CASSADRDGGYTF
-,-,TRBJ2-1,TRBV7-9,TGTGCCAGCAGCTTCCCTCTAGACTATGAGCAGTTCTTC,CASSFPLDYEQFF
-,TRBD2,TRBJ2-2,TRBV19,TGTGCCAGTACCCTAGGACTAGCGAGCACCGGGGAGCTGTTTTTT,CASTLGLASTGELFF
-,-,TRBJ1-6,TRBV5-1,TGCGCCAGCAGCTTGGGCCAGCTTGAGGCCCTCCACTTT,CASSLGQLEALHF
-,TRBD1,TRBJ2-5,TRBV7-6,TGTGCCAGCAGCTTCCGACAGGGGACCCCAGAGACCCAGTACTTC,CASSFRQGTPETQYF
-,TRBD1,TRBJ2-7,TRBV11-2,TGTGCCAGCAGCTCCATTAGAGGGACAGGGGGCGGCGAGCAGTACTTC,CASSSIRGTGGGEQYF
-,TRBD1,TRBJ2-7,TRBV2,TGTGCCAGCAGTCACTCTGGGACAGGGGACTACGAGCAGTACTTC,CASSHSGTGDYEQYF
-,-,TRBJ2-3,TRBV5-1,TGCGCCAGCAGCTCGGAGCTTCTTCATACGCAGTATTTT,CASSSELLHTQYF
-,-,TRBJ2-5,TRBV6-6,TGTGCCAGCAGTTACGGCGGGGCTGGGGGAGAGACCCAGTACTTC,CASSYGGAGGETQYF
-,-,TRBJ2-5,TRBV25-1,TGTGCCAGCAGTGAATTTCTTCTCGGGGAGACCCAGTACTTC,CASSEFLLGETQYF
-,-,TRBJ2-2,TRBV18,TGTGCCAGCTCACCCGGGACTGGCACCGGGGAGCTGTTTTTT,CASSPGTGTGELFF
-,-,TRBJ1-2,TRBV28,TGTGCCACCGTGAAGGCGGGGGACCTTTTTGGCACCTTC,CATVKAGDLFGTF
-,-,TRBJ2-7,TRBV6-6,TGTGCCAGCAGTTACTCGAATTTGGAGTATTACGAGCAGTACTTC,CASSYSNLEYYEQYF
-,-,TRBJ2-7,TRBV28,TGTGCCAGCAGTCCCGTAAATACCTACGAGCAGTACTTC,CASSPVNTYEQYF
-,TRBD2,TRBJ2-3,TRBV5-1,TGCGCCAGCAGCTTGGGCACTAGCGGGAGTGGAGATACGCAGTATTTT,CASSLGTSGSGDTQYF
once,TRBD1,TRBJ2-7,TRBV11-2,TGTGCCAGCAGCCAAGAACAGGGGGGCTACGAGCAGTACTTC,CASSQEQGGYEQYF
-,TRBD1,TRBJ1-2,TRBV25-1,TGTGCCAGCAGTGAATGGACAGGGGCGGACAACTATGGCTACACCTTC,CASSEWTGADNYGYTF
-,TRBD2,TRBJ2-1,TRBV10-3,TGTGCCATCAGCCCCTCACAGCGGGAGGGCGATGAGCAGTTCTTC,CAISPSQREGDEQFF
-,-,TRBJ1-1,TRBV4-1,TGCGCCAGCAGCCAGGGAACAGGAACTGAAGCTTTCTTT,CASSQGTGTEAFF